The entry below describes one T cell receptor (beta chain). These data belong to a study of cytomegalovirus exposure and HLA in healthy donors. The primer mix had 60 Vbeta and 13 Jbeta primers. Generated by immunoSEQ multiplex PCR, the TCRdb table keeps only in-frame clones and is missing some. The sample carries around 110,000 clones, around 10% recorded once. Healthy people donating bone marrow made up the donors. The V gene's germline CDR1 is ENHRY and CDR2 SYGVKD. The CDR3 has 14 amino acids. The sample comprised PBMCs. The sequence derives from a man younger than 45 in good health and CMV-seronegative. The rearrangement joins TRBV10-3 to TRBJ2-5; 10 nucleotides agree with TRBD1. Gene TRBJ2-7 matches the end of the DNA better, so the J call may be wrong. The CDR3 bases are TGTGCCATTGGACAGGGGGATCTCTCCTACGAGCAGTACTTC. Translation: CAIGQGDLSYEQYF.